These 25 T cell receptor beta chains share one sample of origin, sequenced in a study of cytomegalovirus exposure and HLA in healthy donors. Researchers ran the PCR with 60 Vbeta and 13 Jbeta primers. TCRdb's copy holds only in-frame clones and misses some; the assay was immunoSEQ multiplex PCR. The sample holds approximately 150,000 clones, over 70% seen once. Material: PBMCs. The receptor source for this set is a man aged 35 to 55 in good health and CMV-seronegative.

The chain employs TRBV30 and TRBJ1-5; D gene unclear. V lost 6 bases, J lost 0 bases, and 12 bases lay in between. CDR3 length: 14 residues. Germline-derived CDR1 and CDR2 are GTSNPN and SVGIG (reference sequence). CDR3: CACQPGSSNQPQHF. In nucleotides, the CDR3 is TGTGCCTGCCAGCCGGGGTCTAGCAATCAGCCCCAGCATTTT.

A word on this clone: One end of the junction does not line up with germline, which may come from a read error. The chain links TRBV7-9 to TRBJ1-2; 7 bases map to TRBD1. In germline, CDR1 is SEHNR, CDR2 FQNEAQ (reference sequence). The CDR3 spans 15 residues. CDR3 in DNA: TGTTCCAGCAGCTTATCGACAGGGATGAACTCGGGCTACACCTTC. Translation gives CSSSLSTGMNSGYTF.

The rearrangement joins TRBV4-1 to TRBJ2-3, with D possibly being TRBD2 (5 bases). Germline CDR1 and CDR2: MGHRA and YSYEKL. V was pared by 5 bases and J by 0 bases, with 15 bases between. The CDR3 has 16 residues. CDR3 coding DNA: TGCGCCAGCAGCTACAGAGCTAGCTATAGCACAGATACGCAGTATTTT. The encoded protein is CASSYRASYSTDTQYF.

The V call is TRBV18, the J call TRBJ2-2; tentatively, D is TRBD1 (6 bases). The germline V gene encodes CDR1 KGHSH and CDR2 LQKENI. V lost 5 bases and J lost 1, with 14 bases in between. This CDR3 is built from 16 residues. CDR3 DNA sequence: TGTGCCAGCTCAGAAAAACAGGGCCGGAACACCGGGGAGCTGTTTTTT. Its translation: CASSEKQGRNTGELFF.

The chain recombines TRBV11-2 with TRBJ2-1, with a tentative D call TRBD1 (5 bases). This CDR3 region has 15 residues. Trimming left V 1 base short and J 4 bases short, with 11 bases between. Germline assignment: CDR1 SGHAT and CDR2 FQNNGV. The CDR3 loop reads CASSLVQGGYNEQFF. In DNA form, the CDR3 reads TGTGCCAGCAGCTTAGTTCAGGGCGGATACAATGAGCAGTTCTTC. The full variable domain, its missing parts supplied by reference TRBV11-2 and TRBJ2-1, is EAGVAQSPRYKIIEKRQSVAFWCNPISGHATLYWYQQILGQGPKLLIQFQNNGVVDDSQLPKDRFSAERLKGVDSTLKIQPAKLEDSAVYLCASSLVQGGYNEQFFGPGTRLTVL.

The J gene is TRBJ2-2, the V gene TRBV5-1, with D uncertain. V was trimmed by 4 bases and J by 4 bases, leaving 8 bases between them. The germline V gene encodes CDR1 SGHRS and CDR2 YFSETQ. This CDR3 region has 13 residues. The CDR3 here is CASSVETTGELFF. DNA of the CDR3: TGCGCCAGCAGCGTAGAAACCACCGGGGAGCTGTTTTTT.

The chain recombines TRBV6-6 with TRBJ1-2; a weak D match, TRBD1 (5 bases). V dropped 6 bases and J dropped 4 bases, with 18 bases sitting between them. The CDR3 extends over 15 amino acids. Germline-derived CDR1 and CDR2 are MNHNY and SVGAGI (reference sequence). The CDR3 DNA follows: TGTGCCAGCAGAGAAACAGGAGCTGGATCCTATGGCTACACCTTC. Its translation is CASRETGAGSYGYTF.

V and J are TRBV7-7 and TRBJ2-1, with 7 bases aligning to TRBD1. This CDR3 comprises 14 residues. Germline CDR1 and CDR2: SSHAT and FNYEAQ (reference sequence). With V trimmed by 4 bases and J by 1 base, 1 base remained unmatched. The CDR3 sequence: CASSSGQSYNEQFF. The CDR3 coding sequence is TGTGCCAGCAGCTCGGGACAGTCCTACAATGAGCAGTTCTTC.

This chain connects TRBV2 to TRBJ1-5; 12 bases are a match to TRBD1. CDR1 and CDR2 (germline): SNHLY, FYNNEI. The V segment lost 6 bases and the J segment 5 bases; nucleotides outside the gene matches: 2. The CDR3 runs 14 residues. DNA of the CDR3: TGTGCCAGCAGCGGGACAGGGGGCGATCAGCCCCAGCATTTT. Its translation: CASSGTGGDQPQHF.

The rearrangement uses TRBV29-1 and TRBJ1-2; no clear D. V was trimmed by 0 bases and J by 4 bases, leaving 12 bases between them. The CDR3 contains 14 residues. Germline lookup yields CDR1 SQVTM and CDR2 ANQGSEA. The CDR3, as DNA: TGCAGCGTTGAAGATCTACCAGGATTCTATGGCTACACCTTC. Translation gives CSVEDLPGFYGYTF.

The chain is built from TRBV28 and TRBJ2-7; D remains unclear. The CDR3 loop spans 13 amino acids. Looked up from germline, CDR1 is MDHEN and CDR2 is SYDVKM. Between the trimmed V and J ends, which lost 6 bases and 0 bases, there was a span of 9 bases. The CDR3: CASRVTSSYEQYF. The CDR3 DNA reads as TGTGCCAGCAGAGTAACAAGCTCCTACGAGCAGTACTTC.

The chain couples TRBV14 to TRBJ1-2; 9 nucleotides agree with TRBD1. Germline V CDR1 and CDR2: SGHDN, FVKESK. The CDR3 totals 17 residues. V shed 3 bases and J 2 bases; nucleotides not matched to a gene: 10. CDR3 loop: CASSQVGQGRKNYGYTF. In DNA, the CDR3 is TGTGCCAGCAGCCAGGTGGGACAGGGCAGAAAGAACTATGGCTACACCTTC.

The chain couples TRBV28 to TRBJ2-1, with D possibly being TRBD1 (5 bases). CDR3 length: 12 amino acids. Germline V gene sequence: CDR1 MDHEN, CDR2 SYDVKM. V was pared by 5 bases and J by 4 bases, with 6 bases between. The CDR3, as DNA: TGTGCCAGCAGTGGGGCTTACAATGAGCAGTTCTTC. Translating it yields CASSGAYNEQFF.

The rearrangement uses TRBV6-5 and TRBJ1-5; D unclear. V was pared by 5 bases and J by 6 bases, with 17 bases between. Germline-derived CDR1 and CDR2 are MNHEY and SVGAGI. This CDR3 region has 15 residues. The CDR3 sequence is CASSPFRLSGQPQHF. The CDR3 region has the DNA TGTGCCAGCAGTCCGTTCCGCTTAAGCGGTCAGCCCCAGCATTTT.

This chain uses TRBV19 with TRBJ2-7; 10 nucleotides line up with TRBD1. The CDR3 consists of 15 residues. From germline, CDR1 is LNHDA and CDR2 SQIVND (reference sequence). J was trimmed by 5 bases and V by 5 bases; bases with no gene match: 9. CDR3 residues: CASSPNRDRGHEQYF. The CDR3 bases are TGTGCCAGTAGTCCCAACCGGGACAGGGGCCACGAGCAGTACTTC.

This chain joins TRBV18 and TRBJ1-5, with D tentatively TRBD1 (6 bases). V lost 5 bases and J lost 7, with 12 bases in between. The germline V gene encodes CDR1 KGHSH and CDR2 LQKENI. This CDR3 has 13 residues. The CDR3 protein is CASSGGATQPQHF. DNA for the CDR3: TGTGCCAGCTCAGGGGGCGCAACCCAGCCCCAGCATTTT.

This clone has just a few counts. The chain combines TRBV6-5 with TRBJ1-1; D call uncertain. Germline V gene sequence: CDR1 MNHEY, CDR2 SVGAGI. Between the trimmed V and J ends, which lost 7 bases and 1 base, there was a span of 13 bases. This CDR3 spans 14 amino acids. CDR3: CASTPGRGNTEAFF. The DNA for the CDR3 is TGTGCCAGCACCCCGGGGAGAGGGAACACTGAAGCTTTCTTT.

CDR3 coding DNA: TGTGCCAGCCGGGACTCTGGGGCCAACGTCCTGACTTTC. This translates into CASRDSGANVLTF. This chain links TRBV25-1 with TRBJ2-6; tentatively, D is TRBD2 (5 bases). Germline V gene data show CDR1 as MGHDK and CDR2 as SYGVNS. This CDR3 is built from 13 residues. V was trimmed by 8 bases and J by 0 bases, leaving 5 bases between them.

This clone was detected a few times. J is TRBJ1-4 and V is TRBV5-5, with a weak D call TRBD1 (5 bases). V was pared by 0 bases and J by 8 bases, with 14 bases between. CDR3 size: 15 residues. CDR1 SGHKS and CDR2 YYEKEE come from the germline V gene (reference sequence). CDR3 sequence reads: CASSLDPGFEEKLFF. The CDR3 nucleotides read TGTGCCAGCAGCTTGGACCCAGGGTTCGAGGAAAAACTGTTTTTT.

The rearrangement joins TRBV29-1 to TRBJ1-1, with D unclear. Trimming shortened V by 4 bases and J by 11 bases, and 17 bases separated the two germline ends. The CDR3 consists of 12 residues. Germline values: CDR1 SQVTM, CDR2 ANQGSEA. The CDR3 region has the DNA TGCAGCGTTGGCGAGGCCTCCAGTTCGGCTTTCTTT. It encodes CSVGEASSSAFF. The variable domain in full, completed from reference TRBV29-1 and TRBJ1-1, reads SAVISQKPSRDICQRGTSLTIQCQVDSQVTMMFWYRQQPGQSLTLIATANQGSEATYESGFVIDKFPISRPNLTFSTLTVSNMSPEDSSIYLCSVGEASSSAFFGQGTRLTVV.

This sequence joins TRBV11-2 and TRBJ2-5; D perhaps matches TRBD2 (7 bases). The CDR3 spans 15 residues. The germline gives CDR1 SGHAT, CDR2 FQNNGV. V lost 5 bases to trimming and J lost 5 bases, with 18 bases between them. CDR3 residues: CASSLRGAGGETQYF. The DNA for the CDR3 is TGTGCCAGCAGCCTCCGGGGGGCTGGGGGGGAGACCCAGTACTTC.

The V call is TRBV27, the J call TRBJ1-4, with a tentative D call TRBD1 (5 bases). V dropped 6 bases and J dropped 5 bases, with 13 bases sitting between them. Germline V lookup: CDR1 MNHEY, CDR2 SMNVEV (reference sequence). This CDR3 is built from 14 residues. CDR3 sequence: CASRQRRGNEKLFF. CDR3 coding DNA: TGTGCCAGCAGGCAGCGGAGGGGAAATGAAAAACTGTTTTTT.

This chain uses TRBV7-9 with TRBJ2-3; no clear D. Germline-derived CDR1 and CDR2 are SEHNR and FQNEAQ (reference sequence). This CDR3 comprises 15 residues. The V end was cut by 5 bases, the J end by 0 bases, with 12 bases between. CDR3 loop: CASSPWSASTDTQYF. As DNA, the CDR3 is TGTGCCAGCAGCCCCTGGAGCGCTAGCACAGATACGCAGTATTTT.

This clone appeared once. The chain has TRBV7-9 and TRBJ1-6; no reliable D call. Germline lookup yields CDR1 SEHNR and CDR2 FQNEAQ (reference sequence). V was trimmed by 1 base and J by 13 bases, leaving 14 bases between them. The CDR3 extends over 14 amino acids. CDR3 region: CASSLGGRVLPLHF. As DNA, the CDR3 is TGTGCCAGCAGCTTAGGCGGCCGAGTTTTGCCCCTCCACTTT. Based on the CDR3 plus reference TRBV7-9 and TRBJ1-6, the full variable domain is DTGVSQNPRHKITKRGQNVTFRCDPISEHNRLYWYRQTLGQGPEFLTYFQNEAQLEKSRLLSDRFSAERPKGSFSTLEIQRTEQGDSAMYLCASSLGGRVLPLHFGNGTRLTVT.

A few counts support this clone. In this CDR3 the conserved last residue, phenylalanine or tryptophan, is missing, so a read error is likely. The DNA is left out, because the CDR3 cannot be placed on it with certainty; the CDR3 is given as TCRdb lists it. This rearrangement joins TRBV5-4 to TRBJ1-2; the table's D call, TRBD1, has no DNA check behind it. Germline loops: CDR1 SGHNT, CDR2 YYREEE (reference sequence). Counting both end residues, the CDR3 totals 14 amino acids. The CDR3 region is CASSSNSDRAARWS.